The text below deals with one TCR beta chain. This sample stems from a study of blood T cell repertoires in COVID-19. Study as a whole: Acute-phase and convalescent COVID-19 samples originated in the United States, Italy and Spain. The cDNA or gDNA used as material had been derived from T cells, B-cell-depleted T cells, or PBMCs.

Per the study methods: Using reference gene primer amplification, nucleated cell counts were estimated. Using immunoSEQ multiplex PCR, the repertoire was profiled, and TCRdb retains in-frame clones only, with some absent. The DNA was the basis for D and trimming; V, J and clone size are from that table. Of around 140,000 clones in the sample, 88% were seen once. Germline lookup yields CDR1 SEHNR and CDR2 FQNEAQ (reference sequence). This CDR3 has 12 residues. V was cut by 5 bases and J by 2 bases, with 3 bases left in between. Sequencing was performed on peripheral blood. This clonotype originated in a man in his 70s with acute or convalescent COVID-19. The gene calls are TRBV7-9 and TRBJ2-2; D gene unclear. For the CDR3, the DNA is TGTGCCAGCAGCCGTAACACCGGGGAGCTGTTTTTT. Translating it yields CASSRNTGELFF.